Below, 4 T cell receptor beta chains from the same sample are listed, as sequenced in a study of beta chain features in type 1 diabetes. The authors reverse transcribed all of the isolated RNA, so sequencing captured expressed TCRB transcripts. Produced via immunoSEQ multiplex PCR; TCRdb's table is partial and in-frame only. The sample holds about 360,000 clones, 10% to 15% seen once. Sequencing was carried out using naive CD4+ T cells from blood. Receptors originate from a man between 18 and 35 years old in good health.

This sequence joins TRBV14 and TRBJ2-1, with D perhaps TRBD2 (6 bases). The length of the CDR3 is 15 residues. V was clipped by 0 bases and J by 8 bases, with 14 bases between them. Germline V CDR1 and CDR2: SGHDN, FVKESK. The CDR3: CASSQDVEGEDEQFF. The CDR3 nucleotides read TGTGCCAGCAGCCAAGATGTGGAGGGAGAGGATGAGCAGTTCTTC.

This clone was counted a few times. The genes are TRBV7-2 and TRBJ2-7; TRBD1 matches at 10 bases. CDR1 is SGHTA, CDR2 FQGNSA, per germline. Trimming at V came to 7 bases and at J to 6 bases, leaving 12 bases not matched to a gene. The CDR3 extends over 15 amino acids. The chain's CDR3 is CASTSLGTGVGEQYF. For the CDR3, the DNA is TGTGCCAGCACCTCATTGGGGACAGGGGTCGGCGAGCAGTACTTC.

In this sample, this clone turned up a few times. The chain uses TRBV5-1 and TRBJ2-1, with TRBD2 matching 10 bases. Germline CDR1 is SGHRS and CDR2 is YFSETQ. Unmatched junction bases numbered 4, after V lost 1 base and J lost 9 bases. The CDR3 sequence is 14 residues long. The CDR3 DNA sequence: TGCGCCAGCAGCTTGACTAGCGGGATACCTGAGCAGTTCTTC. It yields the protein CASSLTSGIPEQFF.

The chain uses TRBV29-1 and TRBJ1-2; the D gene is possibly TRBD1 (6 bases). V shed 7 bases and J shed 0 bases, with 21 bases lying between them. The germline V gene encodes CDR1 SQVTM and CDR2 ANQGSEA. This CDR3 contains 16 residues. The CDR3 loop is CSALNTGQGANYGYTF. The CDR3 DNA is TGCAGCGCGCTTAACACGGGACAAGGAGCTAACTATGGCTACACCTTC.